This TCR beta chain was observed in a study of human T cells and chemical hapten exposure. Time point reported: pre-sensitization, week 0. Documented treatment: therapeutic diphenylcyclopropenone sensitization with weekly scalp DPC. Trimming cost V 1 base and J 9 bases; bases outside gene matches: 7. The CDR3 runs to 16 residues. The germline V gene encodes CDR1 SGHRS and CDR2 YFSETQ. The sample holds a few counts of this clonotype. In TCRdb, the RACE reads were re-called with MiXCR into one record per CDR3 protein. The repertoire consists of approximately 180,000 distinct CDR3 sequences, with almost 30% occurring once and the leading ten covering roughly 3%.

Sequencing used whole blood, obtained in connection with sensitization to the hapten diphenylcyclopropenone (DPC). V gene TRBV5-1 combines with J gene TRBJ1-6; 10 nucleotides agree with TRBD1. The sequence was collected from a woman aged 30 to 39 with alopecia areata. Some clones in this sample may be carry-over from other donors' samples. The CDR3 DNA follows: TGCGCCAGCAGCTTGTCGGGACAGGGGACTCTTTCACCCCTCCACTTT. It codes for CASSLSGQGTLSPLHF.